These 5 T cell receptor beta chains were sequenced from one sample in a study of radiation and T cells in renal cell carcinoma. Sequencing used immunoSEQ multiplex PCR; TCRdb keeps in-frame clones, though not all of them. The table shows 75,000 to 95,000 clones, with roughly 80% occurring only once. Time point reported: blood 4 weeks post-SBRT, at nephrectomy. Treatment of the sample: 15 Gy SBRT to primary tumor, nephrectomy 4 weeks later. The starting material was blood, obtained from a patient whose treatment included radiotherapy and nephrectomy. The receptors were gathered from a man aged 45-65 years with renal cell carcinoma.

CDR3 nucleotides: TGTGCCAGCAGTACTGACAATAACTATGGCTACACCTTC. It encodes CASSTDNNYGYTF. V usage is TRBV2 and J usage is TRBJ1-2; no firm D call. The CDR3 extends over 13 amino acids. CDR1 is SNHLY, CDR2 FYNNEI, per germline. V gave up 5 bases and J gave up 1 base, with 8 bases separating them.

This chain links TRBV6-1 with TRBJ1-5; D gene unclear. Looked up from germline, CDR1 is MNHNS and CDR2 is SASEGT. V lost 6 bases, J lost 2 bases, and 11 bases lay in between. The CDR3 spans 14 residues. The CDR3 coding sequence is TGTGCCAGCAGACACCAGTGGGGCAATCAGCCCCAGCATTTT. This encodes CASRHQWGNQPQHF.

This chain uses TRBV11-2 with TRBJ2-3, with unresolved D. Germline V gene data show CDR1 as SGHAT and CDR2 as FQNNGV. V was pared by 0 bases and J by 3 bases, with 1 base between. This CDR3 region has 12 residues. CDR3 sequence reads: CASSLETDTQYF. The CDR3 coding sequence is TGTGCCAGCAGCTTAGAAACAGATACGCAGTATTTT. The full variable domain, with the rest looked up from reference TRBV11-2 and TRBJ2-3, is EAGVAQSPRYKIIEKRQSVAFWCNPISGHATLYWYQQILGQGPKLLIQFQNNGVVDDSQLPKDRFSAERLKGVDSTLKIQPAKLEDSAVYLCASSLETDTQYFGPGTRLTVL.

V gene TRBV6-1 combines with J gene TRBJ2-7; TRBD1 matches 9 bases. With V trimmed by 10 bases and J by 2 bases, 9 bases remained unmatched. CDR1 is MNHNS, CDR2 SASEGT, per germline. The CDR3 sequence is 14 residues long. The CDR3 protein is CATALDRGTYEQYF. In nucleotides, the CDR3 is TGTGCCACCGCACTGGACAGGGGCACCTACGAGCAGTACTTC.

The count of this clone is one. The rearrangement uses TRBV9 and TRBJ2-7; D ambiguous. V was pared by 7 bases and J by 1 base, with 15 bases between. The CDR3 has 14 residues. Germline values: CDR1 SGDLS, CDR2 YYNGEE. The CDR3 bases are TGTGCCAGCTTCGGAACCTACCCATCCTACGAGCAGTACTTC. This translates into CASFGTYPSYEQYF.